The 18 T cell receptor beta chains below were found in one sample sequenced in a study of response to subunit inactivated influenza vaccine. Via MiXCR, TCRdb re-called the RT-PCR reads, giving one row per CDR3 protein. This table holds around 530,000 distinct CDR3 sequences, approximately 16% found once. This material consisted of CD4+ T cells sorted from PBMCs, taken roughly 24 months after vaccination. The receptor set was obtained from a man between 50 and 75 years old who received an inactivated influenza vaccine.

The chain combines TRBV5-1 with TRBJ2-2, with TRBD1 as a possible D gene (6 bases). There are 16 residues in the CDR3. Trimming cost V 7 bases and J 1 base, with 17 bases left between them. Germline V gene data show CDR1 as SGHRS and CDR2 as YFSETQ. The CDR3 is CASSPQGPKNTGELFF. The CDR3 region has the DNA TGCGCCAGCTCCCCCCAGGGGCCAAAGAACACCGGGGAGCTGTTTTTT.

The rearrangement uses TRBV2 and TRBJ1-5; D is unresolved. The CDR3 totals 13 residues. Trimming took off 8 bases at V and 3 bases at J, with 11 bases between the two ends. Germline CDR1 and CDR2: SNHLY and FYNNEI. The DNA for the CDR3 is TGTGCCAGCCGCCGAGGGCCCAATCAGCCCCAGCATTTT. Its protein is CASRRGPNQPQHF.

This clonotype was seen at least ten times. The CDR3 DNA is TGCAGCGTTGCGACATCCTACGAGCAGTACTTC. Translation: CSVATSYEQYF. The chain uses TRBV29-1 and TRBJ2-7, with D hard to call. Looked up from germline, CDR1 is SQVTM and CDR2 is ANQGSEA. There are 11 residues in the CDR3. Trimming stripped 4 bases from V and 1 base from J, with 5 bases between.

V is TRBV9 and J is TRBJ1-6; 9 bases are shared with TRBD1. The CDR3 is 15 residues long. The germline V gene has CDR1 SGDLS and CDR2 YYNGEE. Trimming took 4 bases from V and 10 from J; bases not matched to a gene: 9. The DNA of the CDR3 is TGTGCCAGCAGCCCACGGGACAGGGACAACTCACCCCTCCACTTT. Translating it yields CASSPRDRDNSPLHF. Full variable domain (rest looked up from reference TRBV9 and TRBJ1-6): DSGVTQTPKHLITATGQRVTLRCSPRSGDLSVYWYQQSLDQGLQFLIQYYNGEERAKGNILERFSAQQFPDLHSELNLSSLELGDSALYFCASSPRDRDNSPLHFGNGTRLTVT.

J is TRBJ2-5 and V is TRBV20-1; D unresolved. With 1 base removed from V and 1 base from J, the gap between germline ends came to 10 bases. This CDR3 is built from 14 residues. CDR1 is DFQATT and CDR2 is SNEGSKA in the germline V gene (reference sequence). DNA for the CDR3: TGCAGTGCTAGAGCGGTGCGAGTCCAAGAGACCCAGTACTTC. Its translation is CSARAVRVQETQYF.

The chain uses TRBV20-1 and TRBJ2-4, with a weak D call TRBD1 (5 bases). In germline, CDR1 is DFQATT, CDR2 SNEGSKA (reference sequence). V gave up 2 bases and J gave up 7 bases, with 9 bases separating them. The CDR3 sequence is 12 residues long. The DNA of the CDR3 is TGCAGTGCTAGACCCAGGGTTAACATTCAGTACTTC. It is translated as CSARPRVNIQYF.

This clonotype was recorded a few times. The V and J genes are TRBV9 and TRBJ2-1; 7 bases are shared with TRBD2. The CDR3 is made up of 15 amino acids. Trimming cost V 0 bases and J 4 bases; bases outside gene matches: 4. From germline, CDR1 is SGDLS and CDR2 YYNGEE. DNA for the CDR3: TGTGCCAGCAGCGTAGGCCAAGCGGGATACAATGAGCAGTTCTTC. As protein: CASSVGQAGYNEQFF.

There are many counts of this clonotype. The rearrangement uses TRBV4-2 and TRBJ2-2, with a tentative D call TRBD1 (6 bases). Deletions cut 1 base from V and 4 bases from J, with 16 bases between. Germline CDR1 is LGHNA and CDR2 is YNFKEQ. The CDR3 extends over 17 amino acids. The CDR3 loop is CASSQGGPLGGTGELFF. The CDR3 DNA sequence: TGTGCCAGCAGCCAAGGGGGACCCTTAGGGGGCACCGGGGAGCTGTTTTTT.

This clonotype was observed a few times. The chain recombines TRBV10-3 with TRBJ1-1; unclear D gene. Germline V gene lookup returns CDR1 ENHRY and CDR2 SYGVKD. V was clipped by 6 bases and J by 4 bases, with 18 bases between them. This CDR3 spans 15 amino acids. CDR3 nucleotides: TGTGCCATCAGCCCCACCACAGCCGGCAGCACTGAAGCTTTCTTT. It is translated as CAISPTTAGSTEAFF.

This clonotype was recorded many times. This chain links TRBV4-3 with TRBJ1-1; D gene ambiguous. CDR1 is LGHNA, CDR2 YSLEER, per germline. Trimming shortened V by 3 bases and J by 0 bases, and 5 bases separated the two germline ends. The CDR3 is made up of 13 amino acids. The CDR3 DNA reads TGCGCCAGCAGCCATACAGTGAACACTGAAGCTTTCTTT. Its protein is CASSHTVNTEAFF.

The chain carries TRBV30 and TRBJ1-5; 10 bases map to TRBD1. The CDR3 length is 16 residues. The V gene's germline CDR1 is GTSNPN and CDR2 SVGIG (reference sequence). V lost 5 bases and J lost 3; bases outside the gene matches: 10. CDR3 bases: TGTGCCTGGGGCGACAGGGGGCAGATGGTCAATCAGCCCCAGCATTTT. Protein: CAWGDRGQMVNQPQHF. Combining the CDR3 with reference TRBV30 and TRBJ1-5 gives the whole variable domain SQTIHQWPATLVQPVGSPLSLECTVEGTSNPNLYWYRQAAGRGLQLLFYSVGIGQISSEVPQNLSASRPQDRQFILSSKKLLLSDSGFYLCAWGDRGQMVNQPQHFGDGTRLSIL.

The chain links TRBV12-3 or TRBV12-4 to TRBJ2-2, with D perhaps given as TRBD1 or TRBD2 (6 bases each). The CDR3 is 18 amino acids. V dropped 8 bases and J dropped 0 bases, with 22 bases sitting between them. CDR3 nucleotide sequence: TGTGCCAGCTGTTGGAGGGGGAATTCAAACGCGAACACCGGGGAGCTGTTTTTT. This encodes CASCWRGNSNANTGELFF.

This clonotype was detected a few times. This chain joins TRBV4-3 and TRBJ2-6; D is undetermined. Trimming shortened V by 0 bases and J by 0 bases, and 6 bases separated the two germline ends. The CDR3 is 16 residues long. Germline CDR1 and CDR2: LGHNA and YSLEER. CDR3 region: CASSQDSVSGANVLTF. Here the CDR3 DNA reads TGCGCCAGCAGCCAAGATTCAGTCTCTGGGGCCAACGTCCTGACTTTC.

This clonotype occurred a few times. V is TRBV9 and J is TRBJ2-7, with no clear D. Trimming pared 3 bases from V and 3 bases from J, leaving 7 bases between. The germline V gene has CDR1 SGDLS and CDR2 YYNGEE. This CDR3 spans 12 amino acids. The CDR3 coding sequence is TGTGCCAGCAGCGCCCCCTGCTACGAGCAGTACTTC. It specifies CASSAPCYEQYF.

This clonotype appeared a few times. The V gene is TRBV10-1, the J gene TRBJ2-5; perhaps TRBD2 as D (5 bases). V gave up 2 bases and J gave up 1 base, with 8 bases separating them. Germline assignment: CDR1 WNHNN and CDR2 SYGVQD (reference sequence). The CDR3 totals 14 residues. The CDR3 coding sequence is TGCGCCAGCAGTGAGGGGAGCACCCAAGAGACCCAGTACTTC. Encoded protein: CASSEGSTQETQYF.

In this sample, this clonotype turned up many times. The chain links TRBV29-1 to TRBJ1-2, with 8 bases matching TRBD1. CDR1 is SQVTM and CDR2 is ANQGSEA in the germline V gene. CDR3 length equals 14 residues. With V trimmed by 4 bases and J by 4 bases, 8 bases remained unmatched. The CDR3 bases are TGCAGCGTTGGAGACAGGGGCTGGTCCTATGGCTACACCTTC. This encodes CSVGDRGWSYGYTF.

The V gene is TRBV5-1, the J gene TRBJ2-1, with 10 bases lining up with TRBD1. Germline loops: CDR1 SGHRS, CDR2 YFSETQ. The J segment lost 8 bases and the V segment lost 0 bases, leaving 8 bases of the junction unmatched. The CDR3 covers 16 residues. The chain's CDR3 is CASSLVWDRGVYEQFF. The DNA for the CDR3 is TGCGCCAGCAGCTTGGTTTGGGACAGGGGCGTCTATGAGCAGTTCTTC.

V and J are TRBV9 and TRBJ2-3; D possibly corresponds to TRBD1 (5 bases). Trimming removed 3 bases at V and 4 bases at J, with 12 bases between. CDR3 length equals 14 residues. CDR1 and CDR2 from the germline V gene are SGDLS and YYNGEE. The CDR3 DNA reads as TGTGCCAGCAGCGCTCTGCCGACAGCAGATACGCAGTATTTT. This encodes CASSALPTADTQYF.